The 20 T cell receptor beta chains in this list originate from one sample, sequenced in a study of graft-versus-host responses after intestinal transplantation. Only in-frame clones appear in the TCRdb table, and some are missing; sequencing was by immunoSEQ multiplex PCR. The table includes around 130,000 clones, more than 90% detected once. What these receptors recognize is not known. This specimen consisted of unstimulated CD4+ T cells sorted from spleen or lymph node cells, obtained before intestinal transplant. All receptors derive from a human donor who received an intestinal transplant.

Only one count was recorded for this clone. The CDR3 spells CASSQGQTGASTGELFF. DNA of the CDR3: TGCGCCAGCAGCCAAGGACAGACAGGGGCGAGCACCGGGGAGCTGTTTTTT. The chain joins TRBV4-1 to TRBJ2-2, with 8 bases matching TRBD1. The germline V gene has CDR1 MGHRA and CDR2 YSYEKL. The V gene end was trimmed by 1 base and the J gene end by 4 bases; junction bases not matched to a gene: 8. The CDR3 has 17 amino acids.

This clone occurred once. J is TRBJ1-2 and V is TRBV11-3, with D uncertain. V lost 5 bases and J 8 bases, leaving 9 bases between the germline ends. Germline-derived CDR1 and CDR2 are SGHNT and YENEEA. This CDR3 has 11 amino acids. The CDR3 reads CASSQGGGYTF. For the CDR3, the DNA is TGTGCCAGCAGCCAAGGAGGCGGCTACACCTTC.

This chain connects TRBV9 to TRBJ1-2; D may be TRBD1 (5 bases). Germline values: CDR1 SGDLS, CDR2 YYNGEE. The V end was cut by 3 bases, the J end by 4 bases, with 16 bases between. The CDR3 length is 15 residues. CDR3: CASSARGAVGYGYTF. In DNA, the CDR3 is TGTGCCAGCAGCGCGCGAGGGGCAGTTGGCTATGGCTACACCTTC.

The V gene is TRBV19, the J gene TRBJ1-2; D might be TRBD1 (5 bases). CDR3 length: 16 residues. Trimming pared 3 bases from V and 7 bases from J, leaving 21 bases between. The V gene's germline CDR1 is LNHDA and CDR2 SQIVND (reference sequence). The CDR3 protein is CASSIRSPGTWGGYTF. CDR3 nucleotides: TGTGCCAGTAGTATCCGCTCCCCCGGGACCTGGGGTGGCTACACCTTC.

The chain combines TRBV7-5 with TRBJ1-5. TRBV7-5 counts as a pseudogene. The CDR3 has 15 amino acids. CDR3 bases: TGTGTCAGAAGCTTAGCGAAGTGGGAGGATCAGCCCCAGCATTTT. Protein: CVRSLAKWEDQPQHF.

This clone was counted a single time. This chain connects TRBV5-1 to TRBJ1-2; D gene ambiguous. This CDR3 contains 12 residues. V lost 1 base to trimming and J lost 1 base, with 2 bases between them. CDR1 and CDR2 (germline): SGHRS, YFSETQ. The CDR3 nucleotides are TGCGCCAGCAGCTTGCATAACTATGGCTACACCTTC. Translating it yields CASSLHNYGYTF.

DNA of the CDR3: TGCGCCAGTAAACCTGGGGGCTGGACGAACACTGAAGCTTTCTTT. Encoded protein: CASKPGGWTNTEAFF. V is TRBV5-1 and J is TRBJ1-1; D perhaps matches TRBD1 (6 bases). Germline V gives CDR1 SGHRS, CDR2 YFSETQ. Trimming shortened V by 8 bases and J by 1 base, and 18 bases separated the two germline ends. The CDR3 loop spans 15 amino acids.

The chain's CDR3 is CASGLGQGYGYTF. The CDR3 bases are TGTGCTAGTGGTTTGGGACAGGGCTATGGCTACACCTTC. The rearrangement links TRBV12-5 to TRBJ1-2; 7 bases line up with TRBD1. The CDR3 runs to 13 residues. Germline CDR1 LGHNT, CDR2 FRNRAP. Trimming took 1 base from V and 4 from J; bases not matched to a gene: 0.

The chain recombines TRBV27 with TRBJ1-2; weak D call: TRBD1 (6 bases). The V end lost 6 bases, the J end lost 13 bases, and 15 bases lay between the germline ends. In germline, CDR1 is MNHEY, CDR2 SMNVEV (reference sequence). The CDR3 is 11 amino acids. DNA for the CDR3: TGTGCCAGCAGGCACACAGGGTATCTCACCTTC. The encoded protein is CASRHTGYLTF.

The chain carries TRBV2 and TRBJ1-1; tentatively, D is TRBD1 (5 bases). The CDR3 contains 11 residues. Trimming left V 1 base short and J 8 bases short, with 5 bases between. The V gene's germline CDR1 is SNHLY and CDR2 FYNNEI. In nucleotides, the CDR3 is TGTGCCAGCAGTGAAGACAGGGAAGCTTTCTTT. It codes for CASSEDREAFF.

This chain uses TRBV9 with TRBJ1-1, with TRBD1 matching over 10 bases. J gave up 5 bases and V 5 bases, and 6 bases lay outside the gene matches. Germline V gene sequence: CDR1 SGDLS, CDR2 YYNGEE. There are 14 residues in the CDR3. This chain's CDR3 is CASRAGQGSTEAFF. For the CDR3, the DNA is TGTGCCAGCAGAGCGGGACAGGGGAGTACTGAAGCTTTCTTT.

The chain carries TRBV6-1 and TRBJ1-2; D is perhaps TRBD1 (5 bases). Per the germline V gene, CDR1 is MNHNS and CDR2 is SASEGT. This CDR3 region has 18 residues. The V end was cut by 4 bases, the J end by 2 bases, with 23 bases between. Here the CDR3 DNA reads TGTGCCAGCAGTGTTGGGGACGGCTTAAAGGGATTGAACTATGGCTACACCTTC. It is translated as CASSVGDGLKGLNYGYTF.

The chain recombines TRBV9 with TRBJ1-3; D unresolved. V lost 4 bases to trimming and J lost 4 bases, with 6 bases between them. Germline CDR1 is SGDLS and CDR2 is YYNGEE. The CDR3 loop spans 12 amino acids. This CDR3 is CASSLQGNTIYF. The CDR3 DNA is TGTGCCAGCAGCTTACAGGGAAACACCATATATTTT. Filled out from reference TRBV9 and TRBJ1-3, the complete variable domain reads DSGVTQTPKHLITATGQRVTLRCSPRSGDLSVYWYQQSLDQGLQFLIQYYNGEERAKGNILERFSAQQFPDLHSELNLSSLELGDSALYFCASSLQGNTIYFGEGSWLTVV.

This chain joins TRBV7-6 and TRBJ2-3; TRBD2 is a possible D gene (7 bases). The germline V and J ends were trimmed by 1 base and 8 bases, with 19 bases remaining between them. The germline V gene has CDR1 SGHVS and CDR2 FNYEAQ. This CDR3 region has 16 residues. DNA for the CDR3: TGTGCCAGCAGCTTAGAAGGGGGGGCGGGGCACTCTACGCAGTATTTT. Residues: CASSLEGGAGHSTQYF.

This clone was seen a few times. The V call is TRBV2, the J call TRBJ1-6, with D perhaps TRBD1 (6 bases). The length of the CDR3 is 15 residues. Germline assignment: CDR1 SNHLY and CDR2 FYNNEI. V was pared by 3 bases and J by 6 bases, with 12 bases between. CDR3 in amino acids: CASSDIQGGNSPLHF. The DNA of the CDR3 is TGTGCCAGCAGTGATATACAGGGTGGTAATTCACCCCTCCACTTT.

V is TRBV15 and J is TRBJ2-7; 8 nucleotides match TRBD1. The germline V gene has CDR1 LNHNV and CDR2 YYDKDF (reference sequence). Unmatched junction bases numbered 13, after V lost 6 bases and J lost 3 bases. The CDR3 runs to 16 residues. The CDR3, as DNA: TGTGCCACCAGTGGGGTCCCAGGGGGCGCTTTCTACGAGCAGTACTTC. Its translation is CATSGVPGGAFYEQYF.

The table lists this clone with a count of one. This chain joins TRBV12-5 and TRBJ1-3, with a weak D call TRBD1 (5 bases). CDR3 length: 14 amino acids. Germline loops: CDR1 LGHNT, CDR2 FRNRAP. Trimming removed 5 bases from V and 0 bases from J, with 8 bases in between. The CDR3 nucleotides read TGTGCTAGTGGTCTGGGACTCTCTGGAAACACCATATATTTT. This encodes CASGLGLSGNTIYF.

This clone was observed a single time. This rearrangement joins TRBV5-1 to TRBJ2-3, with 11 nucleotides matching TRBD2. The V and J ends lost 0 bases and 3 bases, in that order; junction bases with no gene match: 6. This CDR3 has 17 amino acids. CDR1 SGHRS and CDR2 YFSETQ come from the germline V gene. The CDR3 sequence: CASSLGIAGGPTDTQYF. The DNA for the CDR3 is TGCGCCAGCAGCTTGGGAATAGCGGGGGGGCCGACAGATACGCAGTATTTT. The full variable domain, in which reference TRBV5-1 and TRBJ2-3 provide the parts outside the CDR3, is KAGVTQTPRYLIKTRGQQVTLSCSPISGHRSVSWYQQTPGQGLQFLFEYFSETQRNKGNFPGRFSGRQFSNSRSEMNVSTLELGDSALYLCASSLGIAGGPTDTQYFGPGTRLTVL.

CDR3 sequence: CASSYSYLPDYEQYF. The CDR3 DNA is TGTGCCAGCAGTTACTCGTATTTGCCAGACTACGAGCAGTACTTC. The chain links TRBV6-5 to TRBJ2-7, with unresolved D. Looked up from germline, CDR1 is MNHEY and CDR2 is SVGAGI. Between the trimmed V and J ends, which lost 0 bases and 3 bases, there was a span of 12 bases. The CDR3 consists of 15 residues.

This chain connects TRBV4-1 to TRBJ2-1, with 8 bases lining up with TRBD2. V was clipped by 5 bases and J by 9 bases; unmatched bases: 12. Germline CDR1 MGHRA, CDR2 YSYEKL. The CDR3 sequence is 15 residues long. The CDR3 coding sequence is TGCGCCAGCAGCTCTACCCGGGGGGGTGGAGGTGAGCAGTTCTTC. As protein: CASSSTRGGGGEQFF.